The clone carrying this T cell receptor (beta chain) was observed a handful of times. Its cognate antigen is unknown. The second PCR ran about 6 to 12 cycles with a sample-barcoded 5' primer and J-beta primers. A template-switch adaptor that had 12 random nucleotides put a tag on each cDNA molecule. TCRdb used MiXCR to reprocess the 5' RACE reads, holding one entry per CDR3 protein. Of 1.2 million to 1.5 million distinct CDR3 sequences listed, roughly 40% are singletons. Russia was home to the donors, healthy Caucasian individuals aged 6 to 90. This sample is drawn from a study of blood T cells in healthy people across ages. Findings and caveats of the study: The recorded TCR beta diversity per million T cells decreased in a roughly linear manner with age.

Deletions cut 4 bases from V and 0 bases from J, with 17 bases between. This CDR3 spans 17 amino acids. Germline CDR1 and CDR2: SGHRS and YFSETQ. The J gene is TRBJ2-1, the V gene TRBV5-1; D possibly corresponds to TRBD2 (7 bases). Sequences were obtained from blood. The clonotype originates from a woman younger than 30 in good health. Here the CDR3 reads CASSAVGGGSSYNEQFF. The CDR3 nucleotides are TGCGCCAGCAGCGCCGTAGGGGGAGGGAGCTCCTACAATGAGCAGTTCTTC.